A selection of T cell receptor beta chains follows, all from one sample in a study of blood T cell repertoires in COVID-19. Profiled with immunoSEQ multiplex PCR; TCRdb holds only in-frame clones, not every one. This sample has over 200,000 clones; 80% to 90% occur once, and the top ten carry around 7.9%. Material: peripheral blood. Receptor source: a man in his forties with active or convalescent COVID-19. CDR3s include the opening cysteine and the closing phenylalanine or tryptophan. A D gene is named only where the DNA matches it firmly. The size entry is marked missing in some rows and otherwise reads once, few, many or a size class.

V	D	J	size	length	CDR3	DNA
TRBV2	TRBD2	TRBJ2-3	-	16	CASSATSGGGTDTQYF	TGTGCCAGCAGCGCGACTAGCGGGGGGGGAACAGATACGCAGTATTTT
TRBV6-2/TRBV6-3	TRBD2	TRBJ2-3	-	16	CASSSGLAGSTDTQYF	TGTGCCAGCAGTTCGGGACTAGCGGGGAGCACAGATACGCAGTATTTT
TRBV18	-	TRBJ1-2	-	14	CASSKQGRSDGYTF	TGTGCCAGCTCTAAGCAGGGGCGATCAGATGGCTACACCTTC
TRBV5-1	-	TRBJ1-1	-	14	CASSSKTGNTEAFF	TGCGCCAGCAGCTCAAAGACGGGGAACACTGAAGCTTTCTTT
TRBV3-1/TRBV3-2	-	TRBJ2-3	-	14	CASSQYTNHDTQYF	TGTGCCAGCAGCCAATACACGAATCACGATACGCAGTATTTT
TRBV6-5	-	TRBJ2-4	-	13	CASSTDRQNIQYF	TGTGCCAGCAGTACCGACAGACAAAACATTCAGTACTTC
TRBV3-1/TRBV3-2	TRBD1	TRBJ2-7	once	14	CASSPAQGVGEQYF	TGTGCCAGCAGCCCAGCGCAGGGGGTCGGAGAGCAGTACTTC
TRBV6-5	TRBD1	TRBJ2-2	-	15	CASSYGTANTGELFF	TGTGCCAGCAGTTACGGGACAGCGAACACCGGGGAGCTGTTTTTT
TRBV10-2	-	TRBJ1-4	few	15	CASSTGLSANEKLFF	TGCGCCAGCAGCACAGGGCTCTCAGCTAATGAAAAACTGTTTTTT
TRBV21-1	-	TRBJ1-2	-	15	CASSLGQGANYGYTF	TGTGCCAGCAGTCTGGGACAGGGGGCCAACTATGGCTACACCTTC
TRBV24-1	-	TRBJ2-1	-	17	CATSDVDSASSYNEQFF	TGTGCCACCAGTGATGTAGACAGCGCCAGCTCCTACAATGAGCAGTTCTTC
TRBV3-1/TRBV3-2	TRBD1	TRBJ1-2	-	15	CASSQDPRTGGGYTF	TGTGCCAGCAGCCAAGATCCCCGGACAGGCGGGGGCTACACCTTC
TRBV11-3	-	TRBJ2-3	-	15	CASSPLSKGADTQYF	TGTGCCAGCAGCCCCCTTAGTAAGGGAGCAGATACGCAGTATTTT
TRBV6-5	-	TRBJ1-5	-	15	CASSYGGLGDQPQHF	TGTGCCAGCAGTTACGGGGGGTTAGGGGATCAGCCCCAGCATTTT
TRBV7-8	-	TRBJ1-2	few	15	CASSLGLLSNYGYTF	TGTGCCAGCAGCTTAGGCCTACTATCAAACTATGGCTACACCTTC
TRBV30	-	TRBJ1-6	few	13	CAWSVQATSPLHF	TGTGCCTGGAGTGTACAGGCCACTTCACCCCTCCACTTT
TRBV7-8	TRBD1	TRBJ2-7	-	13	CASSFDRGYEQYF	TGTGCCAGCAGCTTCGACAGGGGATACGAGCAGTACTTC
TRBV27	-	TRBJ2-7	few	14	CASSGIPKTYEQYF	TGTGCCAGCAGTGGCATACCAAAGACCTACGAGCAGTACTTC
TRBV10-3	TRBD2	TRBJ2-2	-	19	CATNRGGLAGGSNTGELFF	TGTGCCACGAATCGGGGGGGACTAGCGGGAGGTTCGAACACCGGGGAGCTGTTTTTT
TRBV19	-	TRBJ2-4	-	15	CASSAQGVAKNIQYF	TGTGCCAGTAGTGCCCAAGGGGTGGCCAAAAACATTCAGTACTTC
TRBV18	-	TRBJ1-1	once	13	CASSDSSNTEAFF	TGTGCCAGCTCTGACAGTTCGAACACTGAAGCTTTCTTT
TRBV4-2	TRBD2	TRBJ2-2	-	16	CASSQEMRGNTGELFF	TGTGCCAGCAGCCAAGAGATGCGGGGGAATACCGGGGAGCTGTTTTTT
TRBV24-1	-	TRBJ2-1	-	13	CATSDSPGVGQFF	TGTGCCACCAGTGATTCCCCGGGGGTCGGGCAGTTCTTC
TRBV12-3/TRBV12-4	-	TRBJ2-7	-	13	CASSLTRRLEQYF	TGTGCCAGCAGTTTAACGCGGCGCCTAGAGCAGTACTTC
TRBV6-5	-	TRBJ2-6	-	15	CASRLQDSGANVLTF	TGTGCCAGCAGGCTACAGGACTCTGGGGCCAACGTCCTGACTTTC
TRBV15	-	TRBJ1-4	-	14	CATSLAGLDEKLFF	TGTGCCACCAGTCTGGCAGGGTTGGATGAAAAACTGTTTTTT
TRBV7-2	TRBD2	TRBJ2-5	-	17	CASSPTVAGGQRETQYF	TGTGCCAGCAGCCCCACTGTTGCGGGGGGCCAGAGAGAGACCCAGTACTTC
TRBV6-1	-	TRBJ2-2	-	15	CASSDPGMNTGELFF	TGTGCCAGCAGTGACCCAGGAATGAACACCGGGGAGCTGTTTTTT
TRBV29-1	-	TRBJ1-2	-	12	CSALRTEGGYTF	TGCAGCGCACTAAGGACAGAAGGTGGCTACACCTTC
TRBV6-2/TRBV6-3	TRBD1	TRBJ1-2	-	16	CASSPDRGHTNYGYTF	TGTGCCAGCAGTCCGGACAGGGGCCATACTAACTATGGCTACACCTTC
TRBV27	TRBD1	TRBJ2-3	-	20	CASSLKGAGIAFAGTDTQYF	TGTGCCAGCAGTTTAAAGGGGGCAGGGATAGCGTTTGCAGGCACAGATACGCAGTATTTT
TRBV18	-	TRBJ1-1	-	15	CASSPDGSLYTEAFF	TGTGCCAGCTCACCTGACGGGAGTTTATACACTGAAGCTTTCTTT
TRBV2	TRBD1	TRBJ1-1	-	14	CASTGQGVNTEAFF	TGTGCCAGCACCGGACAGGGGGTGAACACTGAAGCTTTCTTT
TRBV3-1/TRBV3-2	TRBD2	TRBJ2-5	few	16	CASSQGPAGEGETQYF	TGTGCCAGCAGCCAGGGTCCAGCGGGGGAGGGAGAGACCCAGTACTTC
TRBV6-6	-	TRBJ2-5	-	13	CAIQRGSQETQYF	TGTGCCATACAACGGGGGTCCCAAGAGACCCAGTACTTC
TRBV5-6	TRBD1	TRBJ1-2	-	13	CASSDTGDYGYTF	TGTGCCAGCAGCGATACAGGGGATTATGGCTACACCTTC
TRBV6-2/TRBV6-3	TRBD2	TRBJ2-5	-	14	CASSDPRGGKTQYF	TGTGCCAGCAGTGATCCCCGGGGGGGAAAGACCCAGTACTTC
TRBV3-1/TRBV3-2	TRBD1	TRBJ1-3	-	16	CASSPGQLISGNTIYF	TGTGCCAGCAGCCCGGGACAGCTTATCTCTGGAAACACCATATATTTT
TRBV18	-	TRBJ2-3	-	12	CASSPGADTQYF	TGTGCCAGCTCACCGGGCGCAGATACGCAGTATTTT
TRBV5-1	TRBD1	TRBJ2-5	-	14	CASSSGTGGETQYF	TGCGCCAGCAGCTCAGGGACAGGGGGCGAGACCCAGTACTTC
TRBV7-9	-	TRBJ1-3	-	15	CASSFALTAGNTIYF	TGTGCCAGCAGCTTCGCCCTGACAGCCGGAAACACCATATATTTT
TRBV29-1	-	TRBJ1-3	-	15	CSVESFGSSGNTIYF	TGCAGCGTTGAATCTTTCGGGTCTTCTGGAAACACCATATATTTT
TRBV6-5	-	TRBJ1-2	-	15	CASRHDGGVNYGYTF	TGTGCCAGCAGACACGATGGAGGGGTCAACTATGGCTACACCTTC
TRBV19	TRBD1	TRBJ1-4	-	15	CASSILQGASEKLFF	TGTGCCAGTAGTATTCTCCAGGGGGCCAGTGAAAAACTGTTTTTT
TRBV30	-	TRBJ1-3	-	15	CACQSSGISGNTIYF	TGTGCCTGCCAATCATCAGGGATCTCTGGAAACACCATATATTTT